The entry that follows covers one T cell receptor beta chain sequence. V dropped 0 bases and J dropped 2 bases, with 9 bases sitting between them. CDR1 is SGDLS, CDR2 YYNGEE, per germline. CDR3 size: 15 residues. This sample was taken from a study of blood T cell repertoires in COVID-19. As for the study in general: The United States, Italy and Spain were the sources of the acute and convalescent COVID-19 samples.

Authors' analysis steps: Quantification of nucleated cells was approximated via reference gene primer amplification. Sequencing was performed with immunoSEQ multiplex PCR; in TCRdb, only in-frame clones are kept and a portion is missing. V and J calls plus clone size are reproduced from that table; the DNA served to infer D and trimming. The table lists 35,000 to 50,000 clones, more than 65% of them singletons. The TCR comes from a man older than 75 with acute or convalescent COVID-19. Source material: peripheral blood. The chain combines TRBV9 with TRBJ1-5; no clear D. In DNA, the CDR3 is TGTGCCAGCAGCGTAGGAGGGCTTGGCAATCAGCCCCAGCATTTT. Residues: CASSVGGLGNQPQHF.